This TCR beta chain was recovered during a study of CD8 T cells in ankylosing spondylitis (dated by TCRdb to the late 2010s). A note on the overall study: T cell receptor beta repertoires were profiled in healthy donors and ankylosing spondylitis patients so that disease-linked TCR variants could be found. The whole study cohort included 85 to 120 healthy donors and 25 ankylosing spondylitis patients. Peripheral blood was sampled, and synovial fluid was additionally collected from ankylosing spondylitis patients. The paper as a whole reports these results and caveats: The disease-linked clones were reported as significantly enriched in matched synovial fluid samples from ankylosing spondylitis patients. The disease-linked clones showed a CD8+ phenotype and occurred at relatively low frequencies in peripheral blood. Some TCR beta motif variants had previously been reported in synovial fluid and blood of reactive arthritis patients, which suggested common disease-initiation mechanisms. Blood from ankylosing spondylitis patients appeared to be characterized by a TCR beta motif made up of about 8 highly homologous amino acid variants.

On this clonotype: Its antigen remains undetermined. No base qualities exist here, and no much larger clone lies one base off it.

Reads for this sample came from an Illumina HiSeq 2500. Quantitative 5'-RACE with molecular barcodes was the method used to prepare the TCR beta libraries. The published analysis was carried out like this. To identify disease-linked TCR variants, a new computational method was used, one built on a probabilistic model of VDJ rearrangement. TCRdb's own reprocessing of the public reads used fastp at Q25 and MiXCR and kept productive beta chains. Each entry is one CDR3 protein sequence, shown with its most common DNA and genes. What appears here as the V and J calls and clone size reflects TCRdb's work, not the paper's. The sample table lists about 800,000 distinct CDR3 sequences, 10% to 15% of them with a count of one. The top ten constitute roughly 0.51% of the sample. V trim: 0 bases; J trim: 5 bases; unmatched bases: 8. Based on the germline V gene, the CDR1 and CDR2 sequences are SGHAT and FQNNGV. Inclusive of the bounding cysteine and phenylalanine, the CDR3 is 16 residues long. The DNA shown is the 48-base CDR3, in frame from base 1.

The TCR was taken from a male donor with ankylosing spondylitis. The material sequenced was blood, either unsorted or a sorted T cell fraction (not recorded which). In this chain, TRBV11-2 is recombined with TRBJ1-1; 8 central bases correspond to TRBD1. The DNA sequence is given as TGTGCCAGCAGCTTAGATCCCCCCAGGGGGCGAACTGAAGCTTTCTTT. This translates into CASSLDPPRGRTEAFF.